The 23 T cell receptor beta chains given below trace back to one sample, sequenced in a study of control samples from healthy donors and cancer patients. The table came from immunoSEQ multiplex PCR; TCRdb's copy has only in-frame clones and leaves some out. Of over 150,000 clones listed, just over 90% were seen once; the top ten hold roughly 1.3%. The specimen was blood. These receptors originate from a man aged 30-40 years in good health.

The DNA for the CDR3 is TGTGCCTCTACGGGCTTTGGCTACACCTTC. Residues: CASTGFGYTF. V is TRBV7-9 and J is TRBJ1-2; D unclear. The CDR3 consists of 10 residues. CDR1 and CDR2 from the germline V gene are SEHNR and FQNEAQ (reference sequence). V shed 11 bases and J shed 7 bases, with 11 bases lying between them. Using reference TRBV7-9 and TRBJ1-2 for the parts outside the CDR3, the full variable domain is DTGVSQNPRHKITKRGQNVTFRCDPISEHNRLYWYRQTLGQGPEFLTYFQNEAQLEKSRLLSDRFSAERPKGSFSTLEIQRTEQGDSAMYLCASTGFGYTFGSGTRLTVV.

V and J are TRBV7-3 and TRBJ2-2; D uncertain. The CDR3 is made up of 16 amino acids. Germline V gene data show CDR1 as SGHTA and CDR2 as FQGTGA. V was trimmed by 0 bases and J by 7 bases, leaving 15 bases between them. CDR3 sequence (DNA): TGTGCCAGCAGCTTAACGCCGGCCCCATTCGGCGGGGAGCTGTTTTTT. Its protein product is CASSLTPAPFGGELFF.

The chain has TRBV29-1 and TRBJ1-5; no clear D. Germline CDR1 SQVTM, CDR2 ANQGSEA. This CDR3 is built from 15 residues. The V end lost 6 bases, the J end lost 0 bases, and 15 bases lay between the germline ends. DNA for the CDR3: TGCAGCGTCTGTGCAGGTGACCCTAGCAATCAGCCCCAGCATTTT. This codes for CSVCAGDPSNQPQHF.

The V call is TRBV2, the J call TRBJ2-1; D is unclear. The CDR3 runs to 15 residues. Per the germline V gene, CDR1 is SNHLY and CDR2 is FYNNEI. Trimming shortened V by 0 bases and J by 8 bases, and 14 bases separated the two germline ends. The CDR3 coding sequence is TGTGCCAGCAGTGAAGCGGGGTTGAGTAGGGATGAGCAGTTCTTC. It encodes CASSEAGLSRDEQFF.

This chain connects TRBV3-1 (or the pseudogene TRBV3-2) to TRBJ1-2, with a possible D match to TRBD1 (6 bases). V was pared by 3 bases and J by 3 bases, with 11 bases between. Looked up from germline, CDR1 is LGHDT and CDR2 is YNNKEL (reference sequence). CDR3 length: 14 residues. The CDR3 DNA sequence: TGTGCCAGCAGCCATCTAGCAGGGGACTATGGCTACACCTTC. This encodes CASSHLAGDYGYTF.

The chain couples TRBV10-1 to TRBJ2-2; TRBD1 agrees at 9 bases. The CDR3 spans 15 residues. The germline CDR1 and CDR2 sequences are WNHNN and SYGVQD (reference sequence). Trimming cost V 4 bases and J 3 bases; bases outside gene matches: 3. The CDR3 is CASSGDRAYTGELFF. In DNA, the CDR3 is TGCGCCAGCAGTGGGGACAGGGCCTACACCGGGGAGCTGTTTTTT.

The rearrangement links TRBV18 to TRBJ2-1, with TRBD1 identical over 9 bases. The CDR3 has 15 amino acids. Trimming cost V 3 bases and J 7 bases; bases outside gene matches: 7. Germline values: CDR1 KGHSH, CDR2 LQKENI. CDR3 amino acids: CASSPPGQGRNEQFF. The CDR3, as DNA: TGTGCCAGCTCACCTCCGGGACAGGGTAGGAATGAGCAGTTCTTC.

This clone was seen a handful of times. Written as DNA, the CDR3 is TGTGCCAGCAGCCAAGACAAGGGGCATCCTTGGCATGGCTACACCTTC. This codes for CASSQDKGHPWHGYTF. V and J are TRBV3-1 (or the pseudogene TRBV3-2) and TRBJ1-2, with D possibly TRBD1 on 5 matching bases. V lost 0 bases, J lost 6 bases, and 17 bases lay in between. The CDR3 extends over 16 amino acids. The germline V gene encodes CDR1 LGHDT and CDR2 YNNKEL (reference sequence).

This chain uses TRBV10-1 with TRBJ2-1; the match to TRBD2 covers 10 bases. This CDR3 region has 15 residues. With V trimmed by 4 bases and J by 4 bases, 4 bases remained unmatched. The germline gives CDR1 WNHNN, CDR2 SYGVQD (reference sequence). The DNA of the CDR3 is TGCGCCAGCAGTGCGAGCGGGGGGGTTTACAATGAGCAGTTCTTC. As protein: CASSASGGVYNEQFF.

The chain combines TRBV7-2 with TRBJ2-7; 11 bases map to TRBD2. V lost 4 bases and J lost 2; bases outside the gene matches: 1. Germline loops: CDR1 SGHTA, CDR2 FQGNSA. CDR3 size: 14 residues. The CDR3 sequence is CASSWGLAAYEQYF. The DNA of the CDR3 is TGTGCCAGCAGCTGGGGACTAGCGGCCTACGAGCAGTACTTC. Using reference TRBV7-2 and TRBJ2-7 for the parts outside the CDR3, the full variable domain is GAGVSQSPSNKVTEKGKDVELRCDPISGHTALYWYRQSLGQGLEFLIYFQGNSAPDKSGLPSDRFSAERTGGSVSTLTIQRTQQEDSAVYLCASSWGLAAYEQYFGPGTRLTVT.

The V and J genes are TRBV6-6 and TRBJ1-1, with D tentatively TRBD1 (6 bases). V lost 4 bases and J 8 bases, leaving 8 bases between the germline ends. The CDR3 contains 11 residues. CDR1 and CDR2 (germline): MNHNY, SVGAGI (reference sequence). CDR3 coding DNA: TGTGCCAGCAGTTTTGGGACAGAAGCTTTCTTT. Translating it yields CASSFGTEAFF.

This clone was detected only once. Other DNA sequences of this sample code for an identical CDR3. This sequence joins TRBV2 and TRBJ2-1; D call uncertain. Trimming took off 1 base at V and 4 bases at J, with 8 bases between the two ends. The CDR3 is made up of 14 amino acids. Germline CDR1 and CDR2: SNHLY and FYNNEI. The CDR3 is CASSEDPRYNEQFF. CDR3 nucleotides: TGTGCCAGCAGTGAAGATCCCCGTTACAATGAGCAGTTCTTC.

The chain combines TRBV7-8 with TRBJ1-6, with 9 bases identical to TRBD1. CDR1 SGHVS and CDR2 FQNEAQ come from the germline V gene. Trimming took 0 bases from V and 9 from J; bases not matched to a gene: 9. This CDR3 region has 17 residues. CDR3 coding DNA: TGTGCCAGCAGCTTAGCCTTCGGACGGGACAGGGCTTCACCCCTCCACTTT. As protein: CASSLAFGRDRASPLHF.

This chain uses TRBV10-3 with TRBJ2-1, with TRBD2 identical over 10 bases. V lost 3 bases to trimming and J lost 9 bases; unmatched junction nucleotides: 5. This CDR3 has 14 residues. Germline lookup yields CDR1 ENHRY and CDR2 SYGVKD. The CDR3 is CAISDSGGAGEQFF. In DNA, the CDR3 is TGTGCCATCAGTGACAGCGGGGGGGCGGGTGAGCAGTTCTTC.

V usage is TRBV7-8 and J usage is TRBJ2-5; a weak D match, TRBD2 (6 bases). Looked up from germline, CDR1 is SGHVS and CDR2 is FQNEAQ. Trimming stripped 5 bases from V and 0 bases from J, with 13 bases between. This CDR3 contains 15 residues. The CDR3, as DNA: TGTGCCAGCAGCGTATATCGGGGGTACCAAGAGACCCAGTACTTC. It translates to CASSVYRGYQETQYF.

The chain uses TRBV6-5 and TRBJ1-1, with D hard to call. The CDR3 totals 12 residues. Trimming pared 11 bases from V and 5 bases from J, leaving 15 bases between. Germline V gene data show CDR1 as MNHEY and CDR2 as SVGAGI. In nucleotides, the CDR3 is TGTGCCGCTTCCACGGGTGGGACTGAAGCTTTCTTT. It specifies CAASTGGTEAFF.

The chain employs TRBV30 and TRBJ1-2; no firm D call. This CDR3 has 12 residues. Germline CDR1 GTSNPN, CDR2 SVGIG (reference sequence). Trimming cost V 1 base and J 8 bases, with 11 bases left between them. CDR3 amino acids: CAWSDGKRGYTF. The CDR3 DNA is TGTGCCTGGAGTGACGGCAAGCGAGGCTACACCTTC.

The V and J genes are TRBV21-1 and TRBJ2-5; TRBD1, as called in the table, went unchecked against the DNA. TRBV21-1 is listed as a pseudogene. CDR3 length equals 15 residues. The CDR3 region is CASSKVADNQETQYF. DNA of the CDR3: TGTGCCAGCAGCAAAGTGGCGGACAACCAAGAGACCCAGTACTTC.

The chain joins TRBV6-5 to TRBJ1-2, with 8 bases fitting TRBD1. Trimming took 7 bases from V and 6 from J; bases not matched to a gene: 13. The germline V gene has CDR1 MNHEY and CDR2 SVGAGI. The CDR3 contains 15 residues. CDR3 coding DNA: TGTGCCAGCACTGCGCGGACAGGGATCGTACATGGCTACACCTTC. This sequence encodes CASTARTGIVHGYTF.

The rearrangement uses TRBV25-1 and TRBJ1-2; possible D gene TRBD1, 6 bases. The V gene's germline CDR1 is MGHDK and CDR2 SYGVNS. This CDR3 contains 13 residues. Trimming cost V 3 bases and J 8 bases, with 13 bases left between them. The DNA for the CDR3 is TGTGCCAGCAGTGATTCGAACAGGGTCGGCTACACCTTC. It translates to CASSDSNRVGYTF.

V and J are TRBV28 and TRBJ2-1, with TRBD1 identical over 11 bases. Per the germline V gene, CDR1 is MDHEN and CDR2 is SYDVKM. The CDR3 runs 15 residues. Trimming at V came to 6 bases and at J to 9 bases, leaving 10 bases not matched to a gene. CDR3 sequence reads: CASSLLRDRGSEQFF. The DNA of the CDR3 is TGTGCCAGCAGCCTGCTACGGGACAGGGGGTCTGAGCAGTTCTTC.

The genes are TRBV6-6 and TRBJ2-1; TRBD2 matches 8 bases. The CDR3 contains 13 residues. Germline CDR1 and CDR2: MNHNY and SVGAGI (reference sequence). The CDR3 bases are TGTGTCACCGCGGGGGGTTACTACAATGAGCAGTTCTTC. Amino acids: CVTAGGYYNEQFF.

The CDR3 DNA is TGTGCCAGCAGCGGATCGGGGTTCTACCAAGAGACCCAGTACTTC. Translation: CASSGSGFYQETQYF. The J gene is TRBJ2-5, the V gene TRBV9; possible D gene TRBD2, 5 bases. Germline CDR1 reads SGDLS; CDR2 reads YYNGEE. The CDR3 has 15 residues. V lost 3 bases to trimming and J lost 0 bases, with 12 bases between them.